Presented here are 29 T cell receptor beta chains from one specimen sequenced in a study of CD8 T cells in ankylosing spondylitis. Study-wide results and caveats: Made up of under 10 highly homologous variants, a TCR beta motif appeared characteristic of ankylosing spondylitis blood.

These receptors' targets are unknown. A single record per CDR3 protein comes from TCRdb applying MiXCR to the 5' RACE reads. The sample shows 500,000 to 550,000 distinct CDR3 sequences, roughly an eighth of them seen only once. The specimen sequenced was blood, either unsorted or a sorted T cell fraction (not recorded which). These receptor sequences come from a male donor with ankylosing spondylitis.

The chain employs TRBV20-1 and TRBJ2-1; 11 nucleotides line up with TRBD2. Germline loops: CDR1 DFQATT, CDR2 SNEGSKA (reference sequence). The junction had 4 bases not matched to a gene; V was cut back by 8 bases and J by 4 bases. This CDR3 is 13 amino acids long. For the CDR3, the DNA is TGCAGTCCCGGGACTAGCGGATACAATGAGCAGTTCTTC. It encodes CSPGTSGYNEQFF.

This chain links TRBV9 with TRBJ1-6; 8 positions match TRBD1. Trimming removed 3 bases from V and 8 bases from J; junction bases left unmatched: 4. CDR3 length equals 14 residues. Germline V gene data show CDR1 as SGDLS and CDR2 as YYNGEE. The CDR3 region has the DNA TGTGCCAGCAGCGAGGACAGGGTGTATTCACCCCTCCACTTT. It encodes CASSEDRVYSPLHF.

The sample holds a few counts of this clonotype. The J gene is TRBJ1-1, the V gene TRBV20-1; weak D call: TRBD1 (5 bases). Germline-derived CDR1 and CDR2 are DFQATT and SNEGSKA (reference sequence). With 0 bases removed from V and 1 base from J, the gap between germline ends came to 12 bases. There are 15 residues in the CDR3. The chain's CDR3 is CSARDSGTENTEAFF. DNA of the CDR3: TGCAGTGCTAGAGACTCCGGGACGGAGAACACTGAAGCTTTCTTT.

This clonotype has only a few counts. This chain links TRBV12-3 or TRBV12-4 with TRBJ1-6, with unresolved D. The CDR3 has 15 residues. Trimming took off 3 bases at V and 5 bases at J, with 11 bases between the two ends. The CDR3 DNA is TGTGCCAGCAGTTTGGTTTCCGGGAATAATTCACCCCTCCACTTT. Protein: CASSLVSGNNSPLHF.

The sample holds a few counts of this clonotype. This chain links TRBV4-2 with TRBJ2-1; tentative D call: TRBD2 (5 bases). The V end lost 1 base, the J end lost 12 bases, and 16 bases lay between the germline ends. Germline V CDR1 and CDR2: LGHNA, YNFKEQ. The CDR3 is made up of 14 amino acids. CDR3 residues: CASSQVWTPRGQFF. The CDR3 DNA is TGTGCCAGCAGCCAAGTCTGGACTCCTCGGGGGCAGTTCTTC.

The J gene is TRBJ2-5, the V gene TRBV20-1; no clear D gene. This CDR3 spans 13 amino acids. Trimming shortened V by 5 bases and J by 1 base, and 11 bases separated the two germline ends. Germline assignment: CDR1 DFQATT and CDR2 SNEGSKA (reference sequence). CDR3 bases: TGCAGTGCTGACTCGACAAGCCAAGAGACCCAGTACTTC. It codes for CSADSTSQETQYF.

The chain uses TRBV5-1 and TRBJ2-5, with no clear D. CDR1 is SGHRS and CDR2 is YFSETQ in the germline V gene. The CDR3 consists of 14 residues. The V end lost 0 bases, the J end lost 1 base, and 7 bases lay between the germline ends. The CDR3 reads CASSLERLQETQYF. The CDR3 bases are TGCGCCAGCAGCTTGGAAAGGCTCCAAGAGACCCAGTACTTC. Full variable domain (outside the CDR3, taken from reference TRBV5-1 and TRBJ2-5): KAGVTQTPRYLIKTRGQQVTLSCSPISGHRSVSWYQQTPGQGLQFLFEYFSETQRNKGNFPGRFSGRQFSNSRSEMNVSTLELGDSALYLCASSLERLQETQYFGPGTRLLVL.

This clonotype has more than one count but fewer than ten. The CDR3 DNA is TGTGCCAGCTCACTCGGACTAGCGGGAGGGTTCGGCTACAATGAGCAGTTCTTC. Its translation: CASSLGLAGGFGYNEQFF. The chain couples TRBV18 to TRBJ2-1, with TRBD2 identical over 15 bases. Per germline, CDR1 KGHSH and CDR2 LQKENI. V lost 4 bases, J lost 3 bases, and 7 bases stayed unmatched. CDR3 size: 18 residues. The full variable domain, its missing parts supplied by reference TRBV18 and TRBJ2-1, is NAGVMQNPRHLVRRRGQEARLRCSPMKGHSHVYWYRQLPEEGLKFMVYLQKENIIDESGMPKERFSAEFPKEGPSILRIQQVVRGDSAAYFCASSLGLAGGFGYNEQFFGPGTRLTVL.

This clonotype appeared a few times. The chain carries TRBV3-1 and TRBJ2-7, with 9 bases lining up with TRBD2. The CDR3 contains 15 residues. Germline V gene sequence: CDR1 LGHDT, CDR2 YNNKEL (reference sequence). V was pared by 3 bases and J by 6 bases, with 9 bases of the junction left unmatched. CDR3 protein: CASSQGSLAGTEQYF. The CDR3 DNA reads TGTGCCAGCAGCCAGGGATCGCTAGCGGGGACCGAGCAGTACTTC.

This clonotype showed up many times. The chain uses TRBV27 and TRBJ2-1; 8 bases line up with TRBD2. Germline assignment: CDR1 MNHEY and CDR2 SMNVEV (reference sequence). The CDR3 has 14 amino acids. With 8 bases clipped from V and 3 bases from J, the junction kept 6 bases outside the gene matches. CDR3 nucleotide sequence: TGTGCCAGCTCTCGGACTAGCAGCTACAATGAGCAGTTCTTC. Residues: CASSRTSSYNEQFF.

This clonotype was recorded at least ten times. This sequence joins TRBV5-1 and TRBJ2-1; weak D call: TRBD1 (6 bases). V shed 4 bases and J shed 4 bases, with 9 bases lying between them. Germline lookup yields CDR1 SGHRS and CDR2 YFSETQ. The CDR3 spans 13 residues. The CDR3 DNA reads as TGCGCCAGCAGCACAGGGACATACAATGAGCAGTTCTTC. Residues: CASSTGTYNEQFF.

The chain combines TRBV12-3 or TRBV12-4 with TRBJ2-2; D gene unclear. CDR3 length: 15 amino acids. V lost 1 base and J 2 bases, leaving 8 bases between the germline ends. This chain's CDR3 is CASSLGLYNTGELFF. CDR3 coding DNA: TGTGCCAGCAGTTTAGGACTGTATAACACCGGGGAGCTGTTTTTT.

The table lists this clonotype with many counts. J is TRBJ2-5 and V is TRBV12-3 or TRBV12-4; D gene unclear. The CDR3 covers 12 residues. Trimming removed 5 bases at V and 4 bases at J, with 8 bases between. This CDR3 is CASSPEGETQYF. In nucleotides, the CDR3 is TGTGCCAGCAGTCCCGAAGGAGAGACCCAGTACTTC.

Only a few counts were recorded for this clonotype. The gene calls are TRBV19 and TRBJ2-3; D is perhaps TRBD1 (6 bases). Trimming pared 3 bases from V and 0 bases from J, leaving 10 bases between. Germline-derived CDR1 and CDR2 are LNHDA and SQIVND (reference sequence). The CDR3 consists of 15 residues. CDR3 in amino acids: CASSIWGPSTDTQYF. CDR3 in DNA: TGTGCCAGTAGTATTTGGGGGCCCAGCACAGATACGCAGTATTTT.

This clonotype was counted ten times or more. This CDR3 is CASSAGQGIGNSPLHF. The CDR3 region has the DNA TGCGCCAGCAGCGCGGGACAGGGGATTGGTAATTCACCCCTCCACTTT. The chain uses TRBV5-1 and TRBJ1-6; 10 bases align to TRBD1. Looked up from germline, CDR1 is SGHRS and CDR2 is YFSETQ. V dropped 4 bases and J dropped 6; count of bases not matched to a gene: 7. The CDR3 is 16 amino acids.

This clonotype was detected only a few times. The rearrangement joins TRBV7-2 to TRBJ2-1; TRBD2 matches at 7 bases. The germline V gene encodes CDR1 SGHTA and CDR2 FQGNSA. This CDR3 is 15 amino acids long. Trimming at V came to 1 base and at J to 10 bases, leaving 10 bases not matched to a gene. The CDR3 DNA follows: TGTGCCAGCAGCTTAGTGGCTAGCCAGGGAGGGGAGCAGTTCTTC. Translation: CASSLVASQGGEQFF.

V usage is TRBV20-1 and J usage is TRBJ2-7; D gene ambiguous. V was shortened by 3 bases and J by 3 bases, with 24 bases between the two germline ends. Germline CDR1 reads DFQATT; CDR2 reads SNEGSKA (reference sequence). This CDR3 has 17 residues. CDR3 residues: CSASSSSAGGSFYEQYF. CDR3 DNA sequence: TGCAGTGCTAGTAGCTCTAGTGCCGGTGGTTCCTTCTACGAGCAGTACTTC.

The table lists this clonotype with a few counts. V is TRBV29-1 and J is TRBJ1-1; the D is unclear. The germline CDR1 and CDR2 sequences are SQVTM and ANQGSEA. This CDR3 is 13 amino acids long. V was shortened by 6 bases and J by 0 bases, with 11 bases between the two germline ends. The CDR3 is CSVKGRLNTEAFF. The CDR3 DNA follows: TGCAGCGTCAAGGGCCGGTTGAACACTGAAGCTTTCTTT. Together with reference TRBV29-1 and TRBJ1-1, the CDR3 gives the full variable domain: SAVISQKPSRDICQRGTSLTIQCQVDSQVTMMFWYRQQPGQSLTLIATANQGSEATYESGFVIDKFPISRPNLTFSTLTVSNMSPEDSSIYLCSVKGRLNTEAFFGQGTRLTVV.

In DNA form, the CDR3 reads TGTGCCAGCTCACCACAGGGACGTACACGGGAGACCCAGTACTTC. The encoded protein is CASSPQGRTRETQYF. The V call is TRBV18, the J call TRBJ2-5, with D perhaps being TRBD1 or TRBD2 (5 bases each). This CDR3 is built from 15 residues. CDR1 and CDR2 (germline): KGHSH, LQKENI. V was shortened by 1 base and J by 5 bases, with 14 bases between the two germline ends. Full variable domain (missing parts from reference TRBV18 and TRBJ2-5): NAGVMQNPRHLVRRRGQEARLRCSPMKGHSHVYWYRQLPEEGLKFMVYLQKENIIDESGMPKERFSAEFPKEGPSILRIQQVVRGDSAAYFCASSPQGRTRETQYFGPGTRLLVL.

J is TRBJ2-3 and V is TRBV25-1; 8 positions agree with TRBD1. V trimming: 4 bases; J trimming: 5 bases; junction bases outside the gene matches: 8. Germline values: CDR1 MGHDK, CDR2 SYGVNS. The CDR3 length is 15 residues. DNA of the CDR3: TGTGCCAGCAGTGTTCCGACAGGGGTTGTAGATACGCAGTATTTT. Encoded protein: CASSVPTGVVDTQYF.

V is TRBV5-6 and J is TRBJ1-1, with D hard to call. The CDR3 consists of 13 residues. The V gene's germline CDR1 is SGHDT and CDR2 YYEEEE. Trimming left V 4 bases short and J 7 bases short, with 14 bases between. DNA of the CDR3: TGTGCCAGCAGCCCTGATGGACTGATTGAAGCTTTCTTT. Encoded protein: CASSPDGLIEAFF.

This clonotype was detected only a few times. The chain recombines TRBV6-5 with TRBJ2-2, with D possibly being TRBD1 (6 bases). The germline CDR1 and CDR2 sequences are MNHEY and SVGAGI. The CDR3 is made up of 16 amino acids. The V gene lost 2 bases and the J gene lost 5 bases, with 15 bases spanning the gap. CDR3 in DNA: TGTGCCAGCAGTTACCAGGGGCTGATGGGTACCGGGGAGCTGTTTTTT. Its protein is CASSYQGLMGTGELFF.

The chain combines TRBV4-1 with TRBJ2-3; the D is unclear. V lost 3 bases and J 4 bases, leaving 8 bases between the germline ends. The germline gives CDR1 MGHRA, CDR2 YSYEKL. This CDR3 region has 13 residues. The CDR3: CASSHREADTQYF. For the CDR3, the DNA is TGCGCCAGCAGCCATCGAGAAGCAGATACGCAGTATTTT.

In this sample, this clonotype turned up a few times. The chain carries TRBV5-1 and TRBJ2-7; TRBD2 matches 9 bases. The CDR3 sequence is 13 residues long. V lost 4 bases and J lost 5; bases outside the gene matches: 4. From germline, CDR1 is SGHRS and CDR2 YFSETQ. The CDR3 loop is CASSGTSPHEQYF. The CDR3 DNA is TGCGCCAGCAGCGGGACTAGCCCCCACGAGCAGTACTTC.

This clonotype appeared many times. This rearrangement joins TRBV2 to TRBJ1-4; possibly TRBD1 for D (5 bases). V was cut by 4 bases and J by 5 bases, with 8 bases left in between. The CDR3 extends over 13 amino acids. Germline values: CDR1 SNHLY, CDR2 FYNNEI. The CDR3 protein is CASSAGENEKLFF. The CDR3 coding sequence is TGTGCCAGCAGTGCGGGGGAGAATGAAAAACTGTTTTTT.

The rearrangement uses TRBV6-5 and TRBJ2-3; TRBD2 aligns across 8 bases. Germline values: CDR1 MNHEY, CDR2 SVGAGI. Losses at the gene ends were 3 bases for V and 3 bases for J; bases not matched to a gene: 8. The CDR3 is made up of 16 amino acids. The CDR3 is CASSYLERERTDTQYF. The DNA for the CDR3 is TGTGCCAGCAGTTATCTAGAGCGGGAGAGGACAGATACGCAGTATTTT.

V usage is TRBV11-3 and J usage is TRBJ2-1; 7 nucleotides match TRBD2. CDR1 is SGHNT, CDR2 YENEEA, per germline. The CDR3 runs 16 residues. The ends lost 0 bases at V and 5 bases at J; junction bases unmatched: 7. The CDR3 sequence: CASSLEIAGRDNEQFF. CDR3 DNA sequence: TGTGCCAGCAGCTTAGAGATAGCGGGCCGCGACAATGAGCAGTTCTTC. Combining the CDR3 with reference TRBV11-3 and TRBJ2-1 gives the whole variable domain EAGVVQSPRYKIIEKKQPVAFWCNPISGHNTLYWYLQNLGQGPELLIRYENEEAVDDSQLPKDRFSAERLKGVDSTLKIQPAELGDSAVYLCASSLEIAGRDNEQFFGPGTRLTVL.

The chain is built from TRBV7-9 and TRBJ2-7; TRBD1 is a possible D gene (6 bases). In germline, CDR1 is SEHNR, CDR2 FQNEAQ (reference sequence). The CDR3 length is 14 residues. Trimming took off 5 bases at V and 2 bases at J, with 13 bases between the two ends. CDR3 DNA sequence: TGTGCCAGCAGCCCCAGGGGAAACCCCTACGAGCAGTACTTC. Its translation: CASSPRGNPYEQYF.

The V gene is TRBV2, the J gene TRBJ2-1; D remains unclear. The CDR3 is 15 amino acids. Germline CDR1 and CDR2: SNHLY and FYNNEI. V was shortened by 6 bases and J by 0 bases, with 12 bases between the two germline ends. The CDR3 is CASRRRWSSYNEQFF. The CDR3 DNA reads TGTGCCAGCAGACGACGGTGGAGCTCCTACAATGAGCAGTTCTTC.